The TCR beta chain described here comes from a study of human T cells and chemical hapten exposure. This clonotype was seen ten or more times. This sample's time point: pre-sensitization, week 0. Indicated treatment: therapeutic diphenylcyclopropenone sensitization with weekly scalp DPC. With 0 bases removed from V and 8 bases from J, the gap between germline ends came to 5 bases. From germline, CDR1 is LGHNT and CDR2 FRNRAP. The CDR3 has 13 residues. In TCRdb, the RACE reads were re-called with MiXCR into one record per CDR3 protein. The profile shows about 77,000 distinct CDR3 sequences, about 15% of them singletons.

The receptor's source is a woman aged 50 to 60 with alopecia areata. Some clones in this sample may be carry-over from other donors' samples. The rearrangement links TRBV12-5 to TRBJ2-6; D is perhaps TRBD1 (5 bases). The source material was whole blood, sampled in connection with sensitization to the hapten diphenylcyclopropenone (DPC). The CDR3 protein is CASGLVGPNVLTF. CDR3 nucleotides: TGTGCTAGTGGTTTGGTGGGGCCCAACGTCCTGACTTTC.